This T cell receptor beta chain was identified during a study of blood T cell repertoires in COVID-19 (dated by TCRdb to between 2020 and 2021). A note on the overall study: The collaborator samples originated in the United States, Italy and Spain and spanned the acute and convalescent phases of COVID-19. The prospective study material was composed of cDNA or gDNA derived from T cells, B-cell-depleted T cells, or PBMCs. Deeply sampled blood TCRbeta repertoires from subjects exposed to, actively infected with, or recovered from COVID-19 were included in the dataset. The repertoires were made available in a free public database intended to serve as a resource for research on the immune response to SARS-CoV-2. The samples were drawn from two sources: the first 160 participants of the ongoing ImmuneRACE study, and 1,000 to 1,500 subjects contributed by 6 global collaborators. Sample metadata almost always included a de-identified subject ID, COVID-19 status, age in years and sex. HLA class I and class II types, where available, came from metadata supplied by the sample provider rather than from assay-based typing. The research as a whole found: The quantity of clinical and demographic metadata differed by source and by participant and was supplied without curation.

TCRbeta CDR3 regions were amplified from genomic DNA using the immunoSEQ Assay, a bias-controlled multiplex PCR. For the original study's pipeline: The number of nucleated cells in each sample was estimated by amplification of reference gene primers within the assay. To quantify the absolute abundance of each unique TCRbeta CDR3 rearrangement, sequence reads were collapsed and filtered. For each sample, productive Simpson clonality was calculated as the square root of Simpson's diversity index across productive rearrangements. The table comes from immuneACCESS by way of TCRdb, which keeps in-frame sequences with V and J called. Part of the clones is missing from these tables; in studies checked, under half for an unresolved V gene and the rest for unknown reasons. V and J calls plus clone size are reproduced from that table; the DNA served to infer D and trimming. Here the sample has 25,000 to 30,000 clones; 70% to 90% occur a single time. Clones ranked in the top ten supply under 6.5% of the sample.

The CDR3 covers 17 residues, taking in both the cysteine and the phenylalanine. Kept here is only the CDR3 DNA, which spans 51 bases and is read in frame from base 1. Trimming takes 0 bases off V and 1 base off J; junction bases not matched to a gene: 8. Sequences LNHNV (CDR1) and YYDKDF (CDR2) are obtained from the germline V gene (reference sequence). The collaborating institutions used their own protocols to collect whole blood in K2EDTA tubes. Collaborator samples were shipped for TCRbeta analysis as frozen whole blood, isolated PBMCs, or DNA extracted from either sample type. For this clone: No cognate antigen has been identified for it. Qualities for individual bases were not recorded, and no much larger clone is one base off.

The sequence derives from a human donor in a cohort sampled during active COVID-19. Sequencing was done on a sample of peripheral blood. This sequence uses TRBV15 and TRBJ1-2, with TRBD1 matching 7 junction bases. In nucleotide form, the sequence is TGTGCCACCAGCAGAGACCCTTGGACAGGTCTTAACTATGGCTACACCTTC. The resulting protein is CATSRDPWTGLNYGYTF.